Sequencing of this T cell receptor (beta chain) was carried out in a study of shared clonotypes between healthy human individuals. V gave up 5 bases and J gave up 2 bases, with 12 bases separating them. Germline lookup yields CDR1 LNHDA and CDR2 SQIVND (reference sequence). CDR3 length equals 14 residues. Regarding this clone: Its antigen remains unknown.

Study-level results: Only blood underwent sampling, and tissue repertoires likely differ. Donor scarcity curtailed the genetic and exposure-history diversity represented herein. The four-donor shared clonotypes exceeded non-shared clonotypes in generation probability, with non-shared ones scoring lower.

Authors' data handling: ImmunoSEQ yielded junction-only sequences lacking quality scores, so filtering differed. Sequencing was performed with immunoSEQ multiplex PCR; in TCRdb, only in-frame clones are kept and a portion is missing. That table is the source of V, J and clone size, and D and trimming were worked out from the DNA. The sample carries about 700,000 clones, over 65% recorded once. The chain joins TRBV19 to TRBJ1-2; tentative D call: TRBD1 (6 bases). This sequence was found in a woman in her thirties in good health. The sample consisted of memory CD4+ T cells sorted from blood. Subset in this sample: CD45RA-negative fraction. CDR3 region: CASSGDRINYGYTF. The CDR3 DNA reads TGTGCCAGTAGTGGTGACAGGATCAACTATGGCTACACCTTC.